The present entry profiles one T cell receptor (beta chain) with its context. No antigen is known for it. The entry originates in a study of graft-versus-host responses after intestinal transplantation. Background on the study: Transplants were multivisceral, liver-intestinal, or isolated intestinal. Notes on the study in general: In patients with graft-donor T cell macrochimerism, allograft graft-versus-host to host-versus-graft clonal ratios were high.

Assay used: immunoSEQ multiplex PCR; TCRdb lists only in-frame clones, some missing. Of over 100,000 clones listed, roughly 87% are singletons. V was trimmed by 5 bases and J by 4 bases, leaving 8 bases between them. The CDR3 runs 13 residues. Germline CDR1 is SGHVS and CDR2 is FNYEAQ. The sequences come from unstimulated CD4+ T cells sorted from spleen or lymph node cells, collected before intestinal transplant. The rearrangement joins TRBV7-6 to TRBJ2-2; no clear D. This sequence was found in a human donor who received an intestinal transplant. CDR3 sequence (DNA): TGTGCCAGCAGCCTACATTCCACCGGGGAGCTGTTTTTT. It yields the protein CASSLHSTGELFF.